The 4 T cell receptor beta chains below all came from one sample that was sequenced in a study of blood T cell repertoires in COVID-19. This table comes from immunoSEQ multiplex PCR, and its TCRdb copy is limited to in-frame clones, with some not included. The repertoire holds fewer than 700,000 clones, with approximately 91% as singletons. Sequences were obtained from peripheral blood. Receptors were obtained from a woman in her 50s with COVID-19, enrolled during active disease.

The chain employs TRBV5-4 and TRBJ1-1; D may be TRBD1 (5 bases). Germline V gene data show CDR1 as SGHNT and CDR2 as YYREEE (reference sequence). V was pared by 1 base and J by 4 bases, with 11 bases between. The CDR3 spans 14 residues. CDR3 nucleotide sequence: TGTGCCAGCAGCTTGCCCCAGGGATTCACTGAAGCTTTCTTT. Translation gives CASSLPQGFTEAFF.

The rearrangement joins TRBV18 to TRBJ1-4; D perhaps matches TRBD1 (6 bases). Trimming took off 4 bases at V and 6 bases at J, with 15 bases between the two ends. There are 15 residues in the CDR3. The germline V gene encodes CDR1 KGHSH and CDR2 LQKENI. The CDR3 spells CASSLTGTLDEKLFF. The CDR3 DNA reads as TGTGCCAGCTCACTGACCGGGACATTGGATGAAAAACTGTTTTTT. The full variable domain, its missing parts supplied by reference TRBV18 and TRBJ1-4, is NAGVMQNPRHLVRRRGQEARLRCSPMKGHSHVYWYRQLPEEGLKFMVYLQKENIIDESGMPKERFSAEFPKEGPSILRIQQVVRGDSAAYFCASSLTGTLDEKLFFGSGTQLSVL.

This clone has a handful of counts. The V gene is TRBV14, the J gene TRBJ1-1; weak D call: TRBD1 (5 bases). Germline V gene data show CDR1 as SGHDN and CDR2 as FVKESK. The CDR3 sequence is 14 residues long. V lost 8 bases and J 1 base, leaving 14 bases between the germline ends. As DNA, the CDR3 is TGTGCCAGCCTCCCCCAGGGCGCGAACACTGAAGCTTTCTTT. Translation gives CASLPQGANTEAFF.

This clone was detected once. The CDR3 here is CASSPRERGTDTQYF. CDR3 bases: TGTGCCAGCAGCCCCAGGGAGCGGGGCACAGATACGCAGTATTTT. The chain joins TRBV6-6 to TRBJ2-3; possible D gene TRBD2, 6 bases. The V end lost 6 bases, the J end lost 1 base, and 14 bases lay between the germline ends. Germline V CDR1 and CDR2: MNHNY, SVGAGI (reference sequence). There are 15 residues in the CDR3.